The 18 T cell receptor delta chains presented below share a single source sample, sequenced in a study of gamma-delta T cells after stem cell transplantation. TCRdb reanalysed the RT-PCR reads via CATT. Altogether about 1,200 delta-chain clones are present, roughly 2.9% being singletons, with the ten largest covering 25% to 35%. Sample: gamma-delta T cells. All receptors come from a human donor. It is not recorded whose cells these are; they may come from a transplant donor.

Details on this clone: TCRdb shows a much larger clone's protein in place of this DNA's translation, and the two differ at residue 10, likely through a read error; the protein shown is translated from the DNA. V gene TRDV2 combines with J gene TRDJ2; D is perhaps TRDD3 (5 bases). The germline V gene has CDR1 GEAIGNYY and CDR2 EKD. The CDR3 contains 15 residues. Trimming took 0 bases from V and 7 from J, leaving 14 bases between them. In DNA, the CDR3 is TGTGCCTGTGACACCTTGGATGCGGGGAAAGCACAACTCTTCTTT. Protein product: CACDTLDAGKAQLFF.

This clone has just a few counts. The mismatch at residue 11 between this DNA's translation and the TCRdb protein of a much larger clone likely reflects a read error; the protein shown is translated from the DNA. The CDR3 loop reads CACDPLDPSGSHYYTDKLIF. The CDR3 region has the DNA TGTGCCTGTGACCCCTTAGACCCTTCTGGGAGCCACTACTACACCGATAAACTCATCTTT. The chain has TRDV2 and TRDJ1; the D call may be TRDD2 or TRDD3 (5 bases each). V was cut by 3 bases and J by 0 bases, with 28 bases left in between. The CDR3 has 20 residues. Germline CDR1 and CDR2: GEAIGNYY and EKD.

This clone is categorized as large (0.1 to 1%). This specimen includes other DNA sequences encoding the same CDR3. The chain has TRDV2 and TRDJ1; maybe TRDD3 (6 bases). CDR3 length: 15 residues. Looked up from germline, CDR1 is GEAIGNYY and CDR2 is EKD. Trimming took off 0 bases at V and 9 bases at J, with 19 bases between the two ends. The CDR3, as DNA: TGTGCCTGTGACACCTTGGGGACCCTACCTGGGGAACTCATCTTT. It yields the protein CACDTLGTLPGELIF.

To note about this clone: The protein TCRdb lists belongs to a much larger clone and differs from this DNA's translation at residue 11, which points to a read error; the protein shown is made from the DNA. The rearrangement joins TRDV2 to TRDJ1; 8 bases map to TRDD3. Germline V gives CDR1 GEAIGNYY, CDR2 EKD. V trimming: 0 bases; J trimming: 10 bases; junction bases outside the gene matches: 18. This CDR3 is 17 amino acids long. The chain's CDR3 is CACDTVGGGSTAGLLIF. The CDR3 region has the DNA TGTGCCTGTGACACCGTCGGTGGGGGATCGACCGCGGGGTTACTCATCTTT.

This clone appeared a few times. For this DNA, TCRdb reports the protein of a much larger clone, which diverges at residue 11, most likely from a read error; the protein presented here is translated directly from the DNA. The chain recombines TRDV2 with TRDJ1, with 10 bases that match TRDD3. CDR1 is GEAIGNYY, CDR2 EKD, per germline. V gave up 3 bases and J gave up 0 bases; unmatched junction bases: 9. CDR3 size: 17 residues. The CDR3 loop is CACDGVLGDPYTDKLIF. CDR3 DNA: TGTGCCTGTGACGGGGTACTGGGGGATCCGTACACCGATAAACTCATCTTT.

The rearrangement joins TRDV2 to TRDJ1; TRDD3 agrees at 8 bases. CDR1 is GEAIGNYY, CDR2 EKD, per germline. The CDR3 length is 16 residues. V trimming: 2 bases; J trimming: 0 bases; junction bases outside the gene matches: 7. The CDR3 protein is CACDKMGDSNTDKLIF. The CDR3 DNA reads TGTGCCTGTGACAAAATGGGGGATTCGAACACCGATAAACTCATCTTT.

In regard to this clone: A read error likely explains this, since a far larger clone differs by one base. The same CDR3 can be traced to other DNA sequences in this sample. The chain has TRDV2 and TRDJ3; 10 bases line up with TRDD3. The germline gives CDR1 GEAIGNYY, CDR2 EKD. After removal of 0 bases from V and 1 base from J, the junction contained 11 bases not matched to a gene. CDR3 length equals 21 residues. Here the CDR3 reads CACDTAGSYWGMSWDTRQMFF. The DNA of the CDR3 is TGTGCCTGTGACACCGCGGGGTCCTACTGGGGGATGTCCTGGGACACCCGACAGATGTTTTTC.

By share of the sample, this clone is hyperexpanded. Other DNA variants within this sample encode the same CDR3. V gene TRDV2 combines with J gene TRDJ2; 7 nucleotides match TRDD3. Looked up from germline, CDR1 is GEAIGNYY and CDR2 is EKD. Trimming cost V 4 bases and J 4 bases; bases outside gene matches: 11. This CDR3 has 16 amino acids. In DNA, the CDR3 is TGTGCCTGTGAAAGTCTTGGGGATAAGAAGACAGCACAACTCTTCTTT. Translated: CACESLGDKKTAQLFF.

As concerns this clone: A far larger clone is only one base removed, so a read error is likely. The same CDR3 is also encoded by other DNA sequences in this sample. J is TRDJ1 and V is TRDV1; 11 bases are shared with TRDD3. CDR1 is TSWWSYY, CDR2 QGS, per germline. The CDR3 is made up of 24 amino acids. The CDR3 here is CALGSFPNWGIFPYITSYTDKLIF. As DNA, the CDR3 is TGTGCCCTTGGGAGCTTCCCAAACTGGGGGATATTCCCCTACATAACATCGTACACCGATAAACTCATCTTT.

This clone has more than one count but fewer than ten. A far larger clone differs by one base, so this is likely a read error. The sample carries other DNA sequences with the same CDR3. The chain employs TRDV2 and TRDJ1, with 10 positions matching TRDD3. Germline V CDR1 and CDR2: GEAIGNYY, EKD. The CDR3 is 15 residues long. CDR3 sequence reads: CACDKMGDTSDKLIF. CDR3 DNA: TGTGCATGTGACAAAATGGGGGATACATCCGATAAACTCATCTTT.

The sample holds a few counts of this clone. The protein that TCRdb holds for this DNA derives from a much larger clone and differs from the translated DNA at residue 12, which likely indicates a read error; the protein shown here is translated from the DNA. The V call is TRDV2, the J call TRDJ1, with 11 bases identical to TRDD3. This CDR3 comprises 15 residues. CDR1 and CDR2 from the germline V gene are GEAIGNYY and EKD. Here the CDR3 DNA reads TGTGCCTGTGACGTACTGGGGGATATCTCCGATGAACTCATCTTT. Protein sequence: CACDVLGDISDELIF.

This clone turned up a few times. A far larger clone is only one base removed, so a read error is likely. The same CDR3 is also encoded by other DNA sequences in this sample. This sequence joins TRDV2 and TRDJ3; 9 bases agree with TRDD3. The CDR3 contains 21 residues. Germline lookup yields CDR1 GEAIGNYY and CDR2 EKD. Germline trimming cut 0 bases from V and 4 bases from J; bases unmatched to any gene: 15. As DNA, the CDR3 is TGTGCCTGTGACACCCTGGGGGATGATCGCGGCTCGGGGTGGGACACCCGACAGATGTTTTTC. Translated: CACDTLGDDRGSGWDTRQMFF.

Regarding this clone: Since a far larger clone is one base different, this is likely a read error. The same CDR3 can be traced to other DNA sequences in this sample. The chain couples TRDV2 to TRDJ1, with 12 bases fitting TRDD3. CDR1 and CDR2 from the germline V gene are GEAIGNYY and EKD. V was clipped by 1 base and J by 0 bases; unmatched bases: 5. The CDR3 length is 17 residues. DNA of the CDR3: TGTGCCTGTGACACTGTACTGGGGGATACTAACACCGATAAACTCATCTTT. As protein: CACDTVLGDTNTDKLIF.

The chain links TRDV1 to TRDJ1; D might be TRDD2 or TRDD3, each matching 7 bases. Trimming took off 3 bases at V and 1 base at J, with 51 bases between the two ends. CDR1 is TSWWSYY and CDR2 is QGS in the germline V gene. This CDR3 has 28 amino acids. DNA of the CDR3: TGTGCTCTTGGGGACTTCCAATTCCTACACGCTACGGCACCGGGGGATGGGGGACCTTCCTCATCCACCGATAAACTCATCTTT. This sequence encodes CALGDFQFLHATAPGDGGPSSSTDKLIF.

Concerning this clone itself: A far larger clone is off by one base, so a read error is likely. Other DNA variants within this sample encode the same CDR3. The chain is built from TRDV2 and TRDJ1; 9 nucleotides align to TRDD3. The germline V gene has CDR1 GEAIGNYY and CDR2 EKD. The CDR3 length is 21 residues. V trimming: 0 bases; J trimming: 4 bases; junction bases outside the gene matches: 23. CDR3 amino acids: CACDTVGGGWGIRSENDKLIF. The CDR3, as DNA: TGTGCCTGTGACACCGTTGGGGGAGGCTGGGGGATCCGGTCGGAGAACGATAAACTCATCTTT.

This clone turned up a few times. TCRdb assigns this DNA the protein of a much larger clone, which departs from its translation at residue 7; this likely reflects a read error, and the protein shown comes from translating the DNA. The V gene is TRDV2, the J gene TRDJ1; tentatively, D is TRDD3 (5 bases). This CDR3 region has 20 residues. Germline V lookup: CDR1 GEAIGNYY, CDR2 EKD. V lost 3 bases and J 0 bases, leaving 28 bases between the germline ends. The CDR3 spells CACDPLRDSGGQDNTDKLIF. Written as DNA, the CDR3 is TGTGCCTGTGACCCACTGAGGGATTCGGGTGGACAGGATAACACCGATAAACTCATCTTT.

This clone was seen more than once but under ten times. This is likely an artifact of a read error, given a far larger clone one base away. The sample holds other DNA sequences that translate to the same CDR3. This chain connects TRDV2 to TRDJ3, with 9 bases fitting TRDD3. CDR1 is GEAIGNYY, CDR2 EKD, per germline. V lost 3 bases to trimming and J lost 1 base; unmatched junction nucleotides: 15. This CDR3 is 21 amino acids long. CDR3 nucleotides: TGTGCCTGTGACCGGCTGCTGGGGGATTCCGGTAGATCCTGGGACACCCGACAGATGTTTTTC. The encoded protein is CACDRLLGDSGRSWDTRQMFF.

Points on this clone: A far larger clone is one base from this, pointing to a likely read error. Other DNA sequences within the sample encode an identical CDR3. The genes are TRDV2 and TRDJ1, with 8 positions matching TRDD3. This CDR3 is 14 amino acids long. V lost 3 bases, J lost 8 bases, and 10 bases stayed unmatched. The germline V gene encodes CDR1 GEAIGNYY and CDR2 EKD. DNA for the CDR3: TGTGCCTGTGACCCGTTGCGGGGGGATAAAAAACTCATCTTT. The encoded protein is CACDPLRGDKKLIF.